The T cell receptor beta chain described here comes from a study of T cells after posttransplantation cyclophosphamide. With regard to this clone: No antigen is known for it.

Assay: immunoSEQ multiplex PCR; the TCRdb copy retains only in-frame clones and omits some. The sample holds about 14,000 clones; roughly 80% are singletons and the top ten take around 5%. The V gene's germline CDR1 is SQVTM and CDR2 ANQGSEA. Trimming pared 7 bases from V and 5 bases from J, leaving 12 bases between. The CDR3 has 12 amino acids. Study-wide results and caveats: Donor-recipient repertoire similarity was low at 1-2 months, rising over year one. Blood and skin or GI T cell repertoires showed limited TRB overlap.

Controls had myeloablative marrow grafts with methotrexate and calcineurin inhibitor, sampled at 1 year. Here the sequenced sample was PBMCs, taken approximately 370 days after allogeneic stem cell transplant with calcineurin inhibitor and methotrexate. This sequence was found in a male patient younger than 30 who received an allogeneic stem cell transplant from a related donor, was CMV-positive, and had no GVHD. The graft donor may be the source of some T cells. The chain is built from TRBV29-1 and TRBJ2-1, with a possible D match to TRBD2 (6 bases). In nucleotides, the CDR3 is TGCAGCGGTGCGGGATCGGACAATGAGCAGTTCTTC. Amino acid sequence: CSGAGSDNEQFF.